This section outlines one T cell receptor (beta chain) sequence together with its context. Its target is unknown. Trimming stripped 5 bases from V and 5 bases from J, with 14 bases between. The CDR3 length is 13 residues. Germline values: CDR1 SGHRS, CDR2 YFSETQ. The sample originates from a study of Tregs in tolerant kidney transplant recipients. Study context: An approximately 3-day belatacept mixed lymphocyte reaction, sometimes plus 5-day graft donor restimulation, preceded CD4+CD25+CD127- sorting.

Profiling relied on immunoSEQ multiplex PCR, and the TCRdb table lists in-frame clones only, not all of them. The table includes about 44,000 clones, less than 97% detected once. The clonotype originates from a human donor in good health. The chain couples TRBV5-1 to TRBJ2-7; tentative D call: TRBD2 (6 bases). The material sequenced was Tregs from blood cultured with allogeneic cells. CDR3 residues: CASREGYRDEQYF. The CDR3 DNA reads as TGCGCCAGCAGGGAGGGGTATCGGGACGAGCAGTACTTC.